This is a list of T cell receptor beta chains from one sample in a study of T-cell memory formation after mild COVID-19. TCRdb used MiXCR to reprocess the 5' RACE reads, holding one entry per CDR3 protein. The repertoire holds 140,000 to 150,000 distinct CDR3 sequences, with roughly a quarter as singletons. The specimen was PBMCs or a T cell subset sorted from them (not recorded which). The receptors stem from an adult woman who had mild COVID-19 (a few samples of this study predate the infection). Cell type and time point are not known. The CDR3 runs from the conserved cysteine through the conserved F or W. A D gene is named only where the DNA matches it firmly. Part of the rows lack a size; the others show once, few, many or a class for expanded clones.

>TRBJ2-7|TRBV11-2|-|-
TGTGCCAGCAGCTCTTACTACGAGCAGTACTTC
CASSSYYEQYF
>TRBJ2-7|TRBV9|TRBD2|-
TGTGCCAGCAGCGTAGAGGCTAGCGGCGCCTACGAGCAGTACTTC
CASSVEASGAYEQYF
>TRBJ2-7|TRBV24-1|TRBD2|few
TGTGCCACCAGTGATTCCACTAGCGGGGCCTACGAGCAGTACTTC
CATSDSTSGAYEQYF
>TRBJ2-1|TRBV27|TRBD1|many
TGTGCCAGCAGTCCCAACACAGGGGATGAGCAGTTCTTC
CASSPNTGDEQFF
>TRBJ2-2|TRBV5-1|TRBD1|few
TGCGCCAGCAGCTTGGGACAGGGGGCGAACACCGGGGAGCTGTTTTTT
CASSLGQGANTGELFF
>TRBJ2-2|TRBV7-9|TRBD1|-
TGTGCCAGCAGCTCCCGGGACAGGGGCACCGGGGAGCTGTTTTTT
CASSSRDRGTGELFF
>TRBJ2-7|TRBV6-1|TRBD2|few
TGTGCCAGCATAGCTCTACTAGCGGCGCGCTACGAGCAGTACTTC
CASIALLAARYEQYF
>TRBJ1-5|TRBV28|-|few
TGTGCCAGCAGCCCCGGGGTATGGCAGCCCCAGCATTTT
CASSPGVWQPQHF
>TRBJ2-7|TRBV5-1|TRBD2|once
TGCGCCAGCAGCCCGGAAGTCGGGACTAGCGGGAGGATCTACGAGCAGTACTTC
CASSPEVGTSGRIYEQYF
>TRBJ2-2|TRBV27|-|-
TGTGCCAGCAGTTTCCAAGGAACCGGGGAGCTGTTTTTT
CASSFQGTGELFF
>TRBJ1-1|TRBV12-3/TRBV12-4|-|-
TGTGCCAGCAGTCACGGACTGAACACTGAAGCTTTCTTT
CASSHGLNTEAFF
>TRBJ1-1|TRBV7-9|-|-
TGTGCCAGCAGCTTAGGAAAAGCTGAAGCTTTCTTT
CASSLGKAEAFF
>TRBJ1-1|TRBV4-1|-|-
TGCGCCAGCAGCCGGGACACTGAAGCTTTCTTT
CASSRDTEAFF
>TRBJ1-1|TRBV11-2|TRBD1|many
TGTGCCAGCAGCTGGGGACAGTTGAACACTGAAGCTTTCTTT
CASSWGQLNTEAFF
>TRBJ1-1|TRBV20-1|-|-
TGCAGTGCTAGAGGGGCCCCGAGAAGGACTGAAGCTTTCTTT
CSARGAPRRTEAFF
>TRBJ2-7|TRBV29-1|-|-
TGCAGCGTTGAAACGGCAGGGTCCTACGAGCAGTACTTC
CSVETAGSYEQYF
>TRBJ2-7|TRBV4-3|-|once
TGCGCCAGCAGCCAAGCGCGATTCGGCTACGAGCAGTACTTC
CASSQARFGYEQYF
>TRBJ1-6|TRBV4-1|-|-
TGCGCCAGCAGCCAAACCGGGACGGAACTTAGCTCCTATAATTCACCCCTCCACTTT
CASSQTGTELSSYNSPLHF
>TRBJ2-1|TRBV7-3|TRBD1|-
TGTGCCAGCATCCCCCTGGACAGGGCCTACAATGAGCAGTTCTTC
CASIPLDRAYNEQFF
>TRBJ2-5|TRBV4-1|TRBD2|few
TGCGCCAGCAGCCTTCGAGCGGGGCAAGAGACCCAGTACTTC
CASSLRAGQETQYF
>TRBJ1-1|TRBV6-4|TRBD1|-
TGTGCCAGCAGTGACTCCCCGGGACAGGGTTCCACTGAAGCTTTCTTT
CASSDSPGQGSTEAFF
>TRBJ1-1|TRBV7-9|TRBD1|-
TGTGCCAGCAGCCCCAAACAGGGGGCGGCTGAAGCTTTCTTT
CASSPKQGAAEAFF
>TRBJ1-5|TRBV20-1|-|few
TGCAGTGCTAGAGTCGAGGGAAATCAGCCCCAGCATTTT
CSARVEGNQPQHF
>TRBJ2-1|TRBV7-9|TRBD2|-
TGTGCCAGCAGCCTCGGACTAGCGGGGGTCGATGAGCAGTTCTTC
CASSLGLAGVDEQFF
>TRBJ1-6|TRBV4-1|-|few
TGCGCCAGCAGTCCGGTGCGGAAGGCGGGGGGCGATTCCTATAATTCACCCCTCCACTTT
CASSPVRKAGGDSYNSPLHF
>TRBJ2-3|TRBV5-8|-|few
TGTGCCAGCAGCTTTACTCGGGAGTACGGAGATACGCAGTATTTT
CASSFTREYGDTQYF
>TRBJ2-1|TRBV12-3/TRBV12-4|-|few
TGTGCCAGCGGGTCTACAACTAACCCTTACAATGAGCAGTTCTTC
CASGSTTNPYNEQFF
>TRBJ2-1|TRBV9|TRBD1|few
TGTGCCAGCAGCGTTGGGACAGTTGGCGATGAGCAGTTCTTC
CASSVGTVGDEQFF
>TRBJ2-1|TRBV29-1|TRBD2|-
TGCAGCGCTGGATCTAGCGGTTACAATGAGCAGTTCTTC
CSAGSSGYNEQFF